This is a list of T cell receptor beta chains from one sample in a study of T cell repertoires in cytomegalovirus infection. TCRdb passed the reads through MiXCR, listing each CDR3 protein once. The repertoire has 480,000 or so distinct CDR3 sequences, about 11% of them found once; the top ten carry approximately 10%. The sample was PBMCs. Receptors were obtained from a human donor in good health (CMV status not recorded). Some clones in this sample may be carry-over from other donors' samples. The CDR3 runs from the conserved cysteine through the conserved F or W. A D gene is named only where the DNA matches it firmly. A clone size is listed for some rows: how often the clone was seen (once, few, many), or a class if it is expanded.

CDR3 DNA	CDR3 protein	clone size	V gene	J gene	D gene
TGTGCCAGCAGTTTATCGGTCGAGACAGGGGGGGGCTACACCTTC	CASSLSVETGGGYTF	many	TRBV27	TRBJ1-2	TRBD1
TGTGCCAGCAGCTTAGTTGGGAGACTAGGCGCGGGGGCCCAGTACTTC	CASSLVGRLGAGAQYF	many	TRBV7-2	TRBJ2-5	TRBD2
TGCAGTGCAGGAGGGACCCCATGGGGCAATCAGCCCCAGCATTTT	CSAGGTPWGNQPQHF	NA	TRBV20-1	TRBJ1-5	NA
TGCGCCAGCAGCCTGGGACAGATCAATCAGCCCCAGCATTTT	CASSLGQINQPQHF	many	TRBV4-1	TRBJ1-5	TRBD1
TGCAGTGCTAGGCCGAAGGGACGGTCGGGGGAGACCCAGTACTTC	CSARPKGRSGETQYF	few	TRBV20-1	TRBJ2-5	NA
TGCAGTGCTGGCGGACACAATAGCAATCAGCCCCAGCATTTT	CSAGGHNSNQPQHF	many	TRBV20-1	TRBJ1-5	NA
TGTGCCAGCAGTTACCGGGGGCCAAATGAGCAGTTCTTC	CASSYRGPNEQFF	many	TRBV6-5	TRBJ2-1	NA
TGCAGTGCTAGGGGGCTAGGAGAGACCCAGTACTTC	CSARGLGETQYF	few	TRBV20-1	TRBJ2-5	NA
TGTGCCAGCAGCCGCGAGCGGGGGCCTTACAATGAGCAGTTCTTC	CASSRERGPYNEQFF	many	TRBV7-8	TRBJ2-1	TRBD2
TGCAGCGTTGGGACTTCCCCTAGCACAGATACGCAGTATTTT	CSVGTSPSTDTQYF	few	TRBV29-1	TRBJ2-3	NA
TGTGCCAGCAGGATACAGGGGGCGCGCAATTCACCCCTCCACTTT	CASRIQGARNSPLHF	NA	TRBV28	TRBJ1-6	TRBD1
TGCAGCGTCGGACAGGGGGCAGCAGGAGGGCCCCAGCATTTT	CSVGQGAAGGPQHF	NA	TRBV29-1	TRBJ1-5	TRBD1
TGTGCCAGCAGGTCCCGGGACTACCTAGGGGAGACCCAGTACTTC	CASRSRDYLGETQYF	NA	TRBV5-6	TRBJ2-5	TRBD2
TGTGCCAGCAGCCAAGGGGCCGGGGTTGGAAACATTCAGTACTTC	CASSQGAGVGNIQYF	many	TRBV4-2	TRBJ2-4	NA
TGCGCCAGCAGCCTTCAAAGGGGTGCTGGCACTGAAGCTTTCTTT	CASSLQRGAGTEAFF	NA	TRBV5-1	TRBJ1-1	NA
TGTGCTAGTGGTTTTGGGGTGTCTGAAGCTTTCTTT	CASGFGVSEAFF	NA	TRBV12-5	TRBJ1-1	NA
TGTGCCACGGCGGACGGAAACACCATATATTTT	CATADGNTIYF	NA	TRBV24-1	TRBJ1-3	NA
TGTGCCAGCTCACAGGGACAGGCGGAAAATCAGCCCCAGCATTTT	CASSQGQAENQPQHF	NA	TRBV18	TRBJ1-5	TRBD1
TGTGCCAGCTCACCACCGCAGGGCTGGAACACCGGGGAGCTGTTTTTT	CASSPPQGWNTGELFF	NA	TRBV18	TRBJ2-2	NA
TGCAGTGCTAGAGCCTCCAGGGGGACAGGGATTGAAAAACTGTTTTTT	CSARASRGTGIEKLFF	many	TRBV20-1	TRBJ1-4	TRBD1
TGTGCCAGCAGCTTAATTCTCAGAGACATTCAGTACTTC	CASSLILRDIQYF	many	TRBV11-2	TRBJ2-4	NA
TGCGCCAGCAGCTTGCAGGGACACTACAATGAGCAGTTCTTC	CASSLQGHYNEQFF	few	TRBV5-1	TRBJ2-1	NA
TGTGCCAGCAGCCCCCGGACAGGGCATGCCAAAAACATTCAGTACTTC	CASSPRTGHAKNIQYF	many	TRBV7-2	TRBJ2-4	TRBD1
TGTGCCAGCAGTTACCAATCGGCCTCCACAGATACGCAGTATTTT	CASSYQSASTDTQYF	NA	TRBV6-2/TRBV6-3	TRBJ2-3	NA
TGTGCCACCAGCAGAGCATTTGGGGCGATGAATAGCAATCAGCCCCAGCATTTT	CATSRAFGAMNSNQPQHF	many	TRBV15	TRBJ1-5	NA
TGCAGCGTTGAAGAAGTTGAGGTGGGAGGGGAGACCCAGTACTTC	CSVEEVEVGGETQYF	NA	TRBV29-1	TRBJ2-5	TRBD2
TGTGCCAGCAGCCGCCCGGGGACAGGGAAAACCTACGAGCAGTACTTC	CASSRPGTGKTYEQYF	NA	TRBV13	TRBJ2-7	TRBD1
TGTGCCGCTATGGGGACTAGCAGTTACAATGAGCAGTTCTTC	CAAMGTSSYNEQFF	many	TRBV27	TRBJ2-1	TRBD2
TGCAGTGTGAGGACAGGGGCATATGGCTACACCTTC	CSVRTGAYGYTF	few	TRBV20-1	TRBJ1-2	TRBD1
TGTGCCAGCAGCCAAGATAGGGCAGGGCAAGGGTCACCCCTCCACTTT	CASSQDRAGQGSPLHF	many	TRBV4-2	TRBJ1-6	NA
TGTGCCAGCAGTACCCCTGGCGGAACCTACGAGCAGTACTTC	CASSTPGGTYEQYF	many	TRBV28	TRBJ2-7	NA
TGTGCCATCAGTGAGTCTCGACTAGATCGGCTTGAGCAGTTCTTC	CAISESRLDRLEQFF	many	TRBV10-3	TRBJ2-1	NA
TGTGCCACCAACCCGGGACTAGCCGGTACCGGGGAGCTGTTTTTT	CATNPGLAGTGELFF	NA	TRBV15	TRBJ2-2	TRBD2
TGCGCCAGCAGTCAAGCAGGACAGCGAGGGGGAGATACGCAGTATTTT	CASSQAGQRGGDTQYF	few	TRBV23-1	TRBJ2-3	NA
TGCGCCAGCAGCCTCCTAGGGGGGCTCTCCTACAATGAGCAGTTCTTC	CASSLLGGLSYNEQFF	many	TRBV4-1	TRBJ2-1	NA
TGTGCCAGCAGTTTTGTTGTTGGCACAGATACGCAGTATTTT	CASSFVVGTDTQYF	NA	TRBV28	TRBJ2-3	NA
TGTGCCAGCAGCCAAGACAGGGGGCCCCAGCATTTT	CASSQDRGPQHF	few	TRBV3-1	TRBJ1-5	NA
TGTGCCAGCTTCGACAGGGCCCTCAATCAGCCCCAGCATTTT	CASFDRALNQPQHF	many	TRBV28	TRBJ1-5	TRBD1
TGCAGTGCTAGAATATCTAGCGGGAGGGCCTACGAGCAGTACTTC	CSARISSGRAYEQYF	NA	TRBV20-1	TRBJ2-7	TRBD2
TGTGCCAGCAGTGAGGGGATGTGGCCGGGGGGATCCTACGAGCAGTACTTC	CASSEGMWPGGSYEQYF	NA	TRBV2	TRBJ2-7	TRBD2
TGTGCCAGCAGCTCGACAGGGGTTGAGCAGTTCTTC	CASSSTGVEQFF	few	TRBV11-2	TRBJ2-1	TRBD1